This T cell receptor beta chain is from a study of T cells in Graves' hyperthyroidism and ophthalmopathy. Overall study findings and caveats: From stable hyperthyroidism, ophthalmopathy was separated by a 13 V-J model. In blood, most of the thyroid clonotypes expanded above 0.001 were also present. A median around 5.9 months before onset, the model predicted ophthalmopathy.

It was considered stable Graves' hyperthyroidism when ophthalmopathy did not progress within 18 months. V lost 8 bases, J lost 8 bases, and 18 bases lay in between. CDR1 is SQVTM, CDR2 ANQGSEA, per germline. This CDR3 comprises 13 residues. RNA transcripts yielded amplified TCR beta CDR3 regions. When the TCR CDR3 underwent first-round RT-PCR, the HTBI primer set was used. TCRdb passed the multiplex PCR reads through MiXCR, listing each CDR3 protein once. The sample yields around 800,000 distinct CDR3 sequences, around 38% seen once. On this clonotype itself: Its antigen remains unknown.

Sequencing was carried out using blood. The chain links TRBV29-1 to TRBJ1-4; maybe TRBD1 (5 bases). The clonotype comes from a man aged 18 to 30 with Graves' hyperthyroidism. CDR3 in DNA: TGCAGCACACGCTCTCGGGGGGGAGAAAAACTGTTTTTT. Amino acid sequence: CSTRSRGGEKLFF.